Here is one T cell receptor (beta chain) with its context. The sample comes from a study of control samples from healthy donors and cancer patients. The table came from immunoSEQ multiplex PCR; TCRdb's copy has only in-frame clones and leaves some out. The sample records fewer than 200,000 clones, roughly 90% being singletons. The TCR was taken from a woman between 50 and 59 years old in good health. The sample consisted of blood.

The CDR3 spells CASSRGGYNEQFF. The CDR3 DNA reads as TGTGCCAGCAGCAGGGGGGGATACAATGAGCAGTTCTTC. This chain joins TRBV7-3 and TRBJ2-1; tentative D call: TRBD2 (7 bases). The V end lost 5 bases, the J end lost 4 bases, and 9 bases lay between the germline ends. The CDR3 has 13 residues. CDR1 and CDR2 from the germline V gene are SGHTA and FQGTGA. The complete variable domain, with remaining parts taken from reference TRBV7-3 and TRBJ2-1, reads GAGVSQTPSNKVTEKGKYVELRCDPISGHTALYWYRQSLGQGPEFLIYFQGTGAADDSGLPNDRFFAVRPEGSVSTLKIQRTERGDSAVYLCASSRGGYNEQFFGPGTRLTVL.